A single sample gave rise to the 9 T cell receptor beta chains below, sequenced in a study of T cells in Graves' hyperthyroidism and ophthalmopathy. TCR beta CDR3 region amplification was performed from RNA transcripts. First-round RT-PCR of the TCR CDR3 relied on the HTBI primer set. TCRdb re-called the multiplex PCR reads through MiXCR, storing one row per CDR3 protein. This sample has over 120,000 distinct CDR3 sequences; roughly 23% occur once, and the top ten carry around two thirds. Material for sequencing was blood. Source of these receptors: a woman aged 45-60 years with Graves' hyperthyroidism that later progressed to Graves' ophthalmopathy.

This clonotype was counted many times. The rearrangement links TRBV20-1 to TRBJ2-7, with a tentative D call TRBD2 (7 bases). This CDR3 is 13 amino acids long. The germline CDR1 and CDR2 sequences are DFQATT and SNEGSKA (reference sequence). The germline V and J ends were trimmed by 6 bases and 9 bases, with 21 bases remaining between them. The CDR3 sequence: CSAPIMGGRWQYF. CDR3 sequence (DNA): TGCAGTGCACCTATTATGGGGGGGCGTTGGCAGTACTTC.

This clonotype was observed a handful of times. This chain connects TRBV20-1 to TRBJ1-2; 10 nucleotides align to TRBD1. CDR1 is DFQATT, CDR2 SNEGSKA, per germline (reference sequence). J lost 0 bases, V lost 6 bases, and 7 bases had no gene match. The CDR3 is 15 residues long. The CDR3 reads CSARDRGRANYGYTF. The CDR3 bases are TGCAGTGCAAGGGACAGGGGAAGAGCTAACTATGGCTACACCTTC.

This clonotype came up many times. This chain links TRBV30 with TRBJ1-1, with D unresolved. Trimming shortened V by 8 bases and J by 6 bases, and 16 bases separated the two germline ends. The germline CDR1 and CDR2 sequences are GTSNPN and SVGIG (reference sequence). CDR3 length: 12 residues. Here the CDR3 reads CARKGGGPEAFF. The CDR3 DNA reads TGTGCCCGGAAGGGTGGAGGACCTGAAGCTTTCTTT.

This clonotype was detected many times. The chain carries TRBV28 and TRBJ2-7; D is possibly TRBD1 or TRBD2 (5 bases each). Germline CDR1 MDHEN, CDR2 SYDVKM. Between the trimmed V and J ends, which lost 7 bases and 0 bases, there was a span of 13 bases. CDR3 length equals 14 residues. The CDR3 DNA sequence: TGTGCCAGCAACCTGGGACCCATCTCCTACGAGCAGTACTTC. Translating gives CASNLGPISYEQYF.

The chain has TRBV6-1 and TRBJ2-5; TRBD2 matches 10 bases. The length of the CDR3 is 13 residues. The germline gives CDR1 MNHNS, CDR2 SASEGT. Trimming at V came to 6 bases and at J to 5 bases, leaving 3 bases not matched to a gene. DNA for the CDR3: TGTGCCAGCAGCTTTAGCGGGAGGGAGACCCAGTACTTC. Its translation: CASSFSGRETQYF.

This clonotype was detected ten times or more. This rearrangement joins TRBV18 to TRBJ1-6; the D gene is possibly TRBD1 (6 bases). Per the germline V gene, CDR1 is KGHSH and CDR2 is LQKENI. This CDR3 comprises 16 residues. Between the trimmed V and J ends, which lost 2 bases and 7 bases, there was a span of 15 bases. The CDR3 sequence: CASSPIQDRRNSPLHF. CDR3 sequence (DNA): TGTGCCAGCTCACCAATTCAAGACAGGCGAAATTCACCCCTCCACTTT. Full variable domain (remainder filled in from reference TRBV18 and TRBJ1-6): NAGVMQNPRHLVRRRGQEARLRCSPMKGHSHVYWYRQLPEEGLKFMVYLQKENIIDESGMPKERFSAEFPKEGPSILRIQQVVRGDSAAYFCASSPIQDRRNSPLHFGNGTRLTVT.

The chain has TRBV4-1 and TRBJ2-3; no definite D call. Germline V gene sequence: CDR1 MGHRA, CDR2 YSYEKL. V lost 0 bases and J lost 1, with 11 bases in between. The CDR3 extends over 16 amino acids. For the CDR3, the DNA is TGCGCCAGCAGCCAAGATTCGGGTTTTGGCACAGATACGCAGTATTTT. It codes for CASSQDSGFGTDTQYF.

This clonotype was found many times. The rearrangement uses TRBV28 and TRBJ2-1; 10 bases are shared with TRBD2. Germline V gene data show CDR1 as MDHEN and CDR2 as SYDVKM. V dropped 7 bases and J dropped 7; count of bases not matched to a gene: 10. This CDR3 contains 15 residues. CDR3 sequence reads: CASIASSGRRNEQFF. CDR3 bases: TGTGCCAGCATTGCCTCTAGCGGGAGACGGAATGAGCAGTTCTTC.

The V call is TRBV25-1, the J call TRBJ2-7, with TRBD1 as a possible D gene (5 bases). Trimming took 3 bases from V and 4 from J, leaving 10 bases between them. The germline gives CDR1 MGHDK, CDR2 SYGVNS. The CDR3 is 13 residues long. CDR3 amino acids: CASSESGKYEQYF. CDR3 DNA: TGTGCCAGCAGTGAGTCAGGGAAATACGAGCAGTACTTC.